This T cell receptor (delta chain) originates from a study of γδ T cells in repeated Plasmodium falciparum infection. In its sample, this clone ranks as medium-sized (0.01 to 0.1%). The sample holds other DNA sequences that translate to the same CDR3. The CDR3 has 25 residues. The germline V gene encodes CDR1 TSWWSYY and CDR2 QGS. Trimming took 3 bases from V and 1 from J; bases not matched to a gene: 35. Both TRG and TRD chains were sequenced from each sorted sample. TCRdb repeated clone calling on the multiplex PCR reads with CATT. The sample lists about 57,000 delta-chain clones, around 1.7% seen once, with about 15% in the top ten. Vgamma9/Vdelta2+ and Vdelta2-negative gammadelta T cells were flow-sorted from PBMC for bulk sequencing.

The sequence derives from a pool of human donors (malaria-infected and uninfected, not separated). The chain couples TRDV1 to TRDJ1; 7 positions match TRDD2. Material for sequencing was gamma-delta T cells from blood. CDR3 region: CALGDLRPIPTRMGRAYNSTDKLIF. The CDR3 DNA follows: TGTGCTCTTGGGGACTTAAGGCCCATTCCTACGAGAATGGGGAGGGCTTATAACTCCACCGATAAACTCATCTTT.